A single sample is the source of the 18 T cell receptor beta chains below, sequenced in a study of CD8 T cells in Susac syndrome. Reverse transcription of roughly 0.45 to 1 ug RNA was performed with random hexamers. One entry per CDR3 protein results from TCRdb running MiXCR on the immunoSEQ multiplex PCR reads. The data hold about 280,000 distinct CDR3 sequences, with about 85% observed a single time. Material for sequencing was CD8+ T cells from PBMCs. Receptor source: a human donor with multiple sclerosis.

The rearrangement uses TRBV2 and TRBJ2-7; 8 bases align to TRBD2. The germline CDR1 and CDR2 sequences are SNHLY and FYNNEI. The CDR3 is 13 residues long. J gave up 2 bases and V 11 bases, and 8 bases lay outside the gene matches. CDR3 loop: CAFLGGVTYEQYF. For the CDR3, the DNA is TGTGCCTTCCTCGGGGGGGTTACCTACGAGCAGTACTTC.

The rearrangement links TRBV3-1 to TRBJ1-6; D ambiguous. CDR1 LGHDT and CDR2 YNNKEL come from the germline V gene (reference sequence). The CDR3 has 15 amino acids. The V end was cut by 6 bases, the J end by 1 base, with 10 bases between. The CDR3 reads CASRLSASYNSPLHF. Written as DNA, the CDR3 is TGTGCCAGCAGGCTGTCGGCATCCTATAATTCACCCCTCCACTTT.

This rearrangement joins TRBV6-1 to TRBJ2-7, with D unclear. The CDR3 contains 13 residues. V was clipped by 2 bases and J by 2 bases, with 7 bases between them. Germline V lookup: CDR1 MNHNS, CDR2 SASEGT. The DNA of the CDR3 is TGTGCCAGCAGTGAACCCGGCCCCTACGAGCAGTACTTC. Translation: CASSEPGPYEQYF.

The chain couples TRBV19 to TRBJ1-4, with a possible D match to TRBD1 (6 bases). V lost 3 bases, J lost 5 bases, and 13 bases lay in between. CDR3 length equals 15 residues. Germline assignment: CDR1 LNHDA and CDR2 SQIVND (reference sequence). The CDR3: CASSIDRRFNEKLFF. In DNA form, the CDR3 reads TGTGCCAGTAGTATCGACAGGAGATTCAATGAAAAACTGTTTTTT.

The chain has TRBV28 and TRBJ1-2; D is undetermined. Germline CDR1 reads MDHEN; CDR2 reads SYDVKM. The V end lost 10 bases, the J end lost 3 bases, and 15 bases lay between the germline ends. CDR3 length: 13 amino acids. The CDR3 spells CATEEPTDYGYTF. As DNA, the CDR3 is TGTGCCACCGAGGAACCGACGGACTATGGCTACACCTTC.

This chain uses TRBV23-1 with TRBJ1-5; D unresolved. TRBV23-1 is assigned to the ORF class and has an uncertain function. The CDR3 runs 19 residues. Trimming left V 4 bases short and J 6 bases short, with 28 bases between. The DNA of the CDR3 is TGCGCCAGCAGTCCCGGGCCCCTCATCCACCGCGGGTCGATTCAGCCCCAGCATTTT. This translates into CASSPGPLIHRGSIQPQHF.

CDR3: CASSPWASGPTRHEQYF. CDR3 coding DNA: TGTGCCAGCAGCCCATGGGCTAGCGGGCCAACCCGCCACGAGCAGTACTTC. V and J are TRBV7-2 and TRBJ2-7; 8 positions match TRBD2. This CDR3 has 17 residues. The V gene's germline CDR1 is SGHTA and CDR2 FQGNSA. The junction had 17 bases not matched to a gene; V was cut back by 5 bases and J by 5 bases.

Here the CDR3 reads CASSFKGGLGRRHYNEQFF. The DNA for the CDR3 is TGTGCCAGCAGCTTCAAGGGGGGATTGGGGCGGAGGCACTACAATGAGCAGTTCTTC. This chain links TRBV12-3 or TRBV12-4 with TRBJ2-1; possibly TRBD1 or TRBD2 for D (6 bases each). CDR3 length: 19 residues. The V end lost 6 bases, the J end lost 3 bases, and 27 bases lay between the germline ends.

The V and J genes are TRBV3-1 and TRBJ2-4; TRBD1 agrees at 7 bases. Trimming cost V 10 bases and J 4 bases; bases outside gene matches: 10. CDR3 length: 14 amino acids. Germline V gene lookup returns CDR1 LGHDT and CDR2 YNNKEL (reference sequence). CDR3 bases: TGTGCCACCGCTCCCGACAGGGAAAAAAACATTCAGTACTTC. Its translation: CATAPDREKNIQYF.

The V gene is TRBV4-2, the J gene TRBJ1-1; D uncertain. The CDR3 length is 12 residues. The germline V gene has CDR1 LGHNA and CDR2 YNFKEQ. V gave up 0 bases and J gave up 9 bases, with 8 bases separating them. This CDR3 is CASSQENTQAFF. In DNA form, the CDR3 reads TGTGCCAGCAGCCAAGAAAACACCCAAGCTTTCTTT.

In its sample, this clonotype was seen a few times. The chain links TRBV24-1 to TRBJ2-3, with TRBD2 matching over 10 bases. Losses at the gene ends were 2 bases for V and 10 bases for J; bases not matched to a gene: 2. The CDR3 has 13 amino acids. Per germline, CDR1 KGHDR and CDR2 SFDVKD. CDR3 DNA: TGTGCCACCAGTGATTCCACTAGCGGGGCGCAGTATTTT. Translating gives CATSDSTSGAQYF.

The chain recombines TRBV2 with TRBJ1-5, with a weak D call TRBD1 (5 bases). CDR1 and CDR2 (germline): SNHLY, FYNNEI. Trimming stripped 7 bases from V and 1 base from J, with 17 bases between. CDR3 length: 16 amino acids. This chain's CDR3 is CASTVGRGPSNQPQHF. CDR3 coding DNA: TGTGCCAGCACGGTTGGGAGGGGCCCCAGCAATCAGCCCCAGCATTTT.

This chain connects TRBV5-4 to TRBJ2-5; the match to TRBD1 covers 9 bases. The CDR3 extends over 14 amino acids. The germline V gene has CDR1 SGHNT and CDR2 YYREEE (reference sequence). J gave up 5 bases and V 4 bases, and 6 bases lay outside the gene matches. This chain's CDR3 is CASSTTGGWETQYF. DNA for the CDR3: TGTGCCAGCAGCACGACAGGGGGATGGGAGACCCAGTACTTC.

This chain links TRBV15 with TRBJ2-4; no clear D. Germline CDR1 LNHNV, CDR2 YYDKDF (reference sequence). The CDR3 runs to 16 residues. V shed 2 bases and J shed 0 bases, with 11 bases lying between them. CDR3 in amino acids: CATSRFPSLAKNIQYF. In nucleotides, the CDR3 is TGTGCCACCAGCAGATTTCCATCCTTAGCCAAAAACATTCAGTACTTC.

The CDR3 protein is CASREWGAGTEAFF. CDR3 nucleotides: TGTGCCAGCAGGGAATGGGGCGCTGGCACTGAAGCTTTCTTT. This chain links TRBV27 with TRBJ1-1, with a possible D match to TRBD1 (5 bases). This CDR3 contains 14 residues. From germline, CDR1 is MNHEY and CDR2 SMNVEV (reference sequence). V lost 6 bases, J lost 4 bases, and 15 bases lay in between.

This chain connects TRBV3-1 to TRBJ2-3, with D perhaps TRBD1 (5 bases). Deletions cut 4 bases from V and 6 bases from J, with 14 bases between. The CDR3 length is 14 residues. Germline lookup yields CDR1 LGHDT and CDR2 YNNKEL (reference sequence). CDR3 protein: CASSRGRLRDTQYF. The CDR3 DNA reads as TGTGCCAGCAGCCGGGGCCGGCTCAGGGATACGCAGTATTTT.

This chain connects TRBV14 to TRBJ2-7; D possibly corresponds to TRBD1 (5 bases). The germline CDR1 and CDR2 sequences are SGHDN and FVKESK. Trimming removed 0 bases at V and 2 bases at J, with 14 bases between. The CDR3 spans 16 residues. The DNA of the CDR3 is TGTGCCAGCAGCCAAGATAGGGGCTATCGCCCCTACGAGCAGTACTTC. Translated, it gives CASSQDRGYRPYEQYF. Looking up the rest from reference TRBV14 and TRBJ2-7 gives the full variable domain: EAGVTQFPSHSVIEKGQTVTLRCDPISGHDNLYWYRRVMGKEIKFLLHFVKESKQDESGMPNNRFLAERTGGTYSTLKVQPAELEDSGVYFCASSQDRGYRPYEQYFGPGTRLTVT.

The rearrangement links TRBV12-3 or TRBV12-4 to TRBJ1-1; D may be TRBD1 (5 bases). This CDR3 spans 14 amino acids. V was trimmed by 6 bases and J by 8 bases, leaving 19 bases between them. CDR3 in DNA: TGTGCCAGCAGCCAAATCGACAGCCTGGCCGAAGCTTTCTTT. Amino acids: CASSQIDSLAEAFF.